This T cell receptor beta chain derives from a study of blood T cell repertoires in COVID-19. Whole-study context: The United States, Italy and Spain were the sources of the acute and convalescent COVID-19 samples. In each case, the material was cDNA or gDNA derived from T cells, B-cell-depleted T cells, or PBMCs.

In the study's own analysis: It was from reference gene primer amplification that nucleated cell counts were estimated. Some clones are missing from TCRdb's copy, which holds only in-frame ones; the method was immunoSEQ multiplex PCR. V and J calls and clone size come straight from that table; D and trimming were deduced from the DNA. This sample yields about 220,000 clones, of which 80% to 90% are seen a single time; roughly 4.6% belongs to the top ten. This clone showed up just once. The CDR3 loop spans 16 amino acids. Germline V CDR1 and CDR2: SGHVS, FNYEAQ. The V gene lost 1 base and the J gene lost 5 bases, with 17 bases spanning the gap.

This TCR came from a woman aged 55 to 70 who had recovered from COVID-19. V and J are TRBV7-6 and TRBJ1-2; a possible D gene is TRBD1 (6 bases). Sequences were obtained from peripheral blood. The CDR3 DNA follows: TGTGCCAGCAGCTTAGATAACGCGGCAGGGGCTTATGGCTACACCTTC. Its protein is CASSLDNAAGAYGYTF.